Shown below are 23 T cell receptor beta chains from a single sample sequenced in a study of CD8 T cells in ankylosing spondylitis. TCRdb re-called the 5' RACE reads with MiXCR, one entry per CDR3 protein. Of fewer than 250,000 distinct CDR3 sequences in the sample, approximately 30% were seen once. Sequencing was carried out using blood, either unsorted or a sorted T cell fraction (not recorded which). Every receptor here comes from a male donor with ankylosing spondylitis or in good health (not recorded which).

The chain has TRBV12-3 or TRBV12-4 and TRBJ1-2; no clear D. CDR3 length: 14 residues. The V and J ends lost 6 bases and 4 bases respectively, with 15 bases between them. The CDR3 DNA reads TGTGCCAGCAGGTCTATGAGGGTGGGCTATGGCTACACCTTC. It codes for CASRSMRVGYGYTF.

The rearrangement joins TRBV12-3 or TRBV12-4 to TRBJ1-1, with D possibly matching TRBD1 (5 bases). The CDR3 extends over 13 amino acids. Trimming removed 6 bases from V and 7 bases from J, with 15 bases in between. The CDR3 sequence: CASSRPGEDEAFF. For the CDR3, the DNA is TGTGCCAGCAGCCGCCCGGGGGAGGATGAAGCTTTCTTT.

The genes are TRBV5-4 and TRBJ2-3; D possibly corresponds to TRBD2 (5 bases). The length of the CDR3 is 15 residues. The V and J ends lost 0 bases and 0 bases respectively, with 8 bases between them. Germline CDR1 SGHNT, CDR2 YYREEE (reference sequence). This chain's CDR3 is CASSLDSGSTDTQYF. The CDR3 bases are TGTGCCAGCAGCTTGGACTCGGGAAGCACAGATACGCAGTATTTT.

A few counts support this clonotype. The chain links TRBV29-1 to TRBJ2-7, with TRBD1 matching over 9 bases. With 6 bases clipped from V and 5 bases from J, the junction kept 5 bases outside the gene matches. CDR3 length: 12 amino acids. Germline V gene lookup returns CDR1 SQVTM and CDR2 ANQGSEA. The CDR3 protein is CSVGTGFDEQYF. The CDR3 region has the DNA TGCAGCGTCGGGACAGGGTTCGACGAGCAGTACTTC.

The J gene is TRBJ1-4, the V gene TRBV19; the D gene is possibly TRBD1 (5 bases). The V gene's germline CDR1 is LNHDA and CDR2 SQIVND (reference sequence). This CDR3 is built from 16 residues. V lost 0 bases and J 5 bases, leaving 13 bases between the germline ends. This CDR3 reads CASSIDTGRWNEKLFF. DNA for the CDR3: TGTGCCAGTAGTATAGACACGGGACGGTGGAATGAAAAACTGTTTTTT. Looking up the rest from reference TRBV19 and TRBJ1-4 gives the full variable domain: DGGITQSPKYLFRKEGQNVTLSCEQNLNHDAMYWYRQDPGQGLRLIYYSQIVNDFQKGDIAEGYSVSREKKESFPLTVTSAQKNPTAFYLCASSIDTGRWNEKLFFGSGTQLSVL.

The gene calls are TRBV20-1 and TRBJ2-3; the match to TRBD1 covers 12 bases. The germline V gene has CDR1 DFQATT and CDR2 SNEGSKA (reference sequence). V dropped 4 bases and J dropped 5; count of bases not matched to a gene: 7. This CDR3 comprises 15 residues. In DNA form, the CDR3 reads TGCAGTGCTATACCCGGGACAGGGGGCGAAGATACGCAGTATTTT. Residues: CSAIPGTGGEDTQYF.

As concerns this clonotype: A much larger clone is a single base away; this may be a read error. The chain combines TRBV20-1 with TRBJ2-1; TRBD2 is a possible D gene (6 bases). This CDR3 has 16 amino acids. Germline V gives CDR1 DFQATT, CDR2 SNEGSKA (reference sequence). CDR3 in amino acids: CCAREEGLSSRNEQFF. The CDR3 coding sequence is TGCTGTGCTAGAGAGGAGGGGCTCTCCTCCCGGAATGAGCAGTTCTTC.

This chain links TRBV7-2 with TRBJ2-3, with TRBD2 identical over 7 bases. Germline V gene sequence: CDR1 SGHTA, CDR2 FQGNSA. Germline trimming cut 5 bases from V and 3 bases from J; bases unmatched to any gene: 5. This CDR3 spans 14 amino acids. CDR3 nucleotide sequence: TGTGCCAGCAGCAATCCGGGGGGTACAGATACGCAGTATTTT. Translated: CASSNPGGTDTQYF.

The rearrangement links TRBV7-8 to TRBJ2-1, with TRBD2 identical over 12 bases. The CDR3 is 16 residues long. J was trimmed by 7 bases and V by 5 bases; bases with no gene match: 9. CDR1 and CDR2 (germline): SGHVS, FQNEAQ. The chain's CDR3 is CASSQSSGGAFNEQFF. The CDR3 coding sequence is TGTGCCAGCAGCCAGTCTAGCGGGGGGGCGTTTAATGAGCAGTTCTTC.

The chain joins TRBV4-2 to TRBJ2-3; 7 bases are shared with TRBD1. V was clipped by 0 bases and J by 5 bases; unmatched bases: 14. CDR1 LGHNA and CDR2 YNFKEQ come from the germline V gene. The CDR3 loop spans 18 amino acids. The CDR3 here is CASSQDLFGTEIGDTQYF. CDR3 sequence (DNA): TGTGCCAGCAGCCAAGATCTATTTGGGACAGAAATAGGAGATACGCAGTATTTT.

V gene TRBV3-1 combines with J gene TRBJ2-7; 7 nucleotides line up with TRBD1. V lost 4 bases, J lost 7 bases, and 1 base stayed unmatched. This CDR3 has 11 residues. Germline values: CDR1 LGHDT, CDR2 YNNKEL (reference sequence). CDR3 nucleotides: TGTGCCAGCAGCCTGGACAGGGAGCAGTACTTC. Its translation is CASSLDREQYF.

The chain carries TRBV7-9 and TRBJ2-3, with D possibly being TRBD1 or TRBD2 (6 bases each). Trimming took off 5 bases at V and 6 bases at J, with 9 bases between the two ends. CDR3 length: 12 residues. CDR1 and CDR2 from the germline V gene are SEHNR and FQNEAQ (reference sequence). This CDR3 reads CASSRGRDTQYF. The CDR3 DNA is TGTGCCAGCAGCCGGGGGCGTGATACGCAGTATTTT.

The rearrangement links TRBV15 to TRBJ2-2; tentatively, D is TRBD1 (5 bases). Trimming removed 5 bases at V and 4 bases at J, with 14 bases between. This CDR3 has 15 amino acids. Germline V gene sequence: CDR1 LNHNV, CDR2 YYDKDF (reference sequence). Here the CDR3 DNA reads TGTGCCACCAGCCAACGCACTCAGGGCACCGGGGAGCTGTTTTTT. It translates to CATSQRTQGTGELFF.

V usage is TRBV9 and J usage is TRBJ1-6; TRBD1 might be the D (5 bases). V was shortened by 2 bases and J by 1 base, with 7 bases between the two germline ends. This CDR3 region has 15 residues. CDR1 and CDR2 (germline): SGDLS, YYNGEE. CDR3 in amino acids: CASSVGGSYNSPLHF. The CDR3, as DNA: TGTGCCAGCAGCGTCGGGGGTTCCTATAATTCACCCCTCCACTTT.

This chain uses TRBV5-1 with TRBJ1-3; D may be TRBD1 (5 bases). The CDR3 is 15 residues long. V was clipped by 0 bases and J by 4 bases, with 11 bases between them. Germline V gene data show CDR1 as SGHRS and CDR2 as YFSETQ. Written as DNA, the CDR3 is TGCGCCAGCAGCTTGGATACGGGGACCGGAAACACCATATATTTT. Its protein product is CASSLDTGTGNTIYF.

This clonotype was seen only a few times. This chain links TRBV12-3 or TRBV12-4 with TRBJ1-1; D gene unclear. This CDR3 is 14 amino acids long. Trimming shortened V by 2 bases and J by 1 base, and 8 bases separated the two germline ends. The CDR3 DNA sequence: TGTGCCAGCAGTTTACGGCGGAGGAACACTGAAGCTTTCTTT. It is translated as CASSLRRRNTEAFF.

In this sample, this clonotype turned up many times. Here the CDR3 DNA reads TGCAGTGCTTCGCGGGGGAGCTCCTACAATGAGCAGTTCTTC. Its translation: CSASRGSSYNEQFF. The V call is TRBV20-1, the J call TRBJ2-1; 7 bases fit TRBD2. The CDR3 has 14 amino acids. With V trimmed by 5 bases and J by 0 bases, 4 bases remained unmatched. The germline gives CDR1 DFQATT, CDR2 SNEGSKA (reference sequence).

This chain links TRBV11-2 with TRBJ2-5, with D perhaps matching TRBD1 (7 bases). CDR1 and CDR2 from the germline V gene are SGHAT and FQNNGV. V lost 6 bases, J lost 5 bases, and 13 bases lay in between. The CDR3 totals 13 residues. CDR3 bases: TGTGCCAGCAGATTGTCAGGGGGGGAGACCCAGTACTTC. Protein sequence: CASRLSGGETQYF. The complete variable domain, with remaining parts taken from reference TRBV11-2 and TRBJ2-5, reads EAGVAQSPRYKIIEKRQSVAFWCNPISGHATLYWYQQILGQGPKLLIQFQNNGVVDDSQLPKDRFSAERLKGVDSTLKIQPAKLEDSAVYLCASRLSGGETQYFGPGTRLLVL.

The rearrangement joins TRBV20-1 to TRBJ2-1, with D possibly TRBD1 on 6 matching bases. V was clipped by 1 base and J by 4 bases, with 8 bases between them. CDR3 length: 13 amino acids. Germline V CDR1 and CDR2: DFQATT, SNEGSKA (reference sequence). In DNA, the CDR3 is TGCAGTGCTAGAGCCGGACAGTACAATGAGCAGTTCTTC. It encodes CSARAGQYNEQFF.

The V call is TRBV7-9, the J call TRBJ2-5; tentative D call: TRBD1 (6 bases). Germline V gives CDR1 SEHNR, CDR2 FQNEAQ (reference sequence). There are 16 residues in the CDR3. The V end lost 5 bases, the J end lost 5 bases, and 21 bases lay between the germline ends. CDR3 coding DNA: TGTGCCAGCAGCCCTTCACGGGACAACTTATTTGAGACCCAGTACTTC. Translated: CASSPSRDNLFETQYF.

J is TRBJ1-1 and V is TRBV7-9; D unresolved. The CDR3 runs to 14 residues. Germline V gives CDR1 SEHNR, CDR2 FQNEAQ (reference sequence). Trimming took off 5 bases at V and 6 bases at J, with 16 bases between the two ends. For the CDR3, the DNA is TGTGCCAGCAGCCGCGTCATGGGGTTCTCTGAAGCTTTCTTT. Translation gives CASSRVMGFSEAFF.

This chain uses TRBV3-1 with TRBJ2-7; 8 nucleotides line up with TRBD1. Germline V gives CDR1 LGHDT, CDR2 YNNKEL (reference sequence). This CDR3 is built from 13 residues. V shed 4 bases and J 5 bases; nucleotides not matched to a gene: 4. The CDR3 is CASSRNRGNEQYF. The CDR3 nucleotides are TGTGCCAGCAGCCGAAACAGGGGGAACGAGCAGTACTTC.

The gene calls are TRBV28 and TRBJ2-3; perhaps TRBD1 as D (6 bases). Trimming shortened V by 4 bases and J by 4 bases, and 18 bases separated the two germline ends. Germline V gives CDR1 MDHEN, CDR2 SYDVKM. There are 16 residues in the CDR3. CDR3 protein: CASSSRPRGSADTQYF. CDR3 in DNA: TGTGCCAGCAGTTCGAGACCCAGGGGCTCCGCAGATACGCAGTATTTT.